These 5 T cell receptor beta chains were sequenced from one sample in a study of CD8+ T cells in alopecia areata. cDNA reverse transcribed from extracted RNA served as the sequencing template. The assay was immunoSEQ multiplex PCR, and TCRdb's table has in-frame clones only and misses some. There are over 35,000 clones in the sample; around 90% occur only once, and approximately 17% lies in the top ten. Documented treatment: oral pan-JAK inhibitor, 5-10 mg twice daily. The sample in question was CD8+ T cells sorted from blood, obtained at week 24, from a patient treated with tofacitinib. The receptors come from a human donor with alopecia areata.

The chain joins TRBV6-5 to TRBJ2-5, with 8 nucleotides matching TRBD2. Germline lookup yields CDR1 MNHEY and CDR2 SVGAGI. The CDR3 consists of 15 residues. V trimming: 8 bases; J trimming: 1 base; junction bases outside the gene matches: 9. CDR3 sequence (DNA): TGTGCCAGCTTCCCGGGACTAGGGTTCCAAGAGACCCAGTACTTC. Protein: CASFPGLGFQETQYF.

This clone has just a few counts. The chain couples TRBV7-8 to TRBJ2-7, with D unclear. V lost 1 base to trimming and J lost 5 bases, with 6 bases between them. CDR1 and CDR2 (germline): SGHVS, FQNEAQ. This CDR3 comprises 12 residues. In DNA form, the CDR3 reads TGTGCCAGCAGCTTAGGGAGTGACGAGCAGTACTTC. Translation gives CASSLGSDEQYF.

The chain links TRBV13 to TRBJ2-5, with D possibly called TRBD1 or TRBD2 (6 bases each). CDR1 PRHDT and CDR2 FYEKMQ come from the germline V gene (reference sequence). CDR3 length equals 15 residues. Trimming took 5 bases from V and 5 from J, leaving 18 bases between them. CDR3 coding DNA: TGTGCCAGCAGCCACCCCACGGGGGCCGGGGAGACCCAGTACTTC. Encoded protein: CASSHPTGAGETQYF.

The rearrangement uses TRBV7-2 and TRBJ2-3, with 7 bases that match TRBD1. The germline V gene has CDR1 SGHTA and CDR2 FQGNSA. The trim removed 2 bases at V and 4 bases at J, leaving 9 bases unmatched. This CDR3 is built from 16 residues. CDR3 nucleotide sequence: TGTGCCAGCAGCTTACCCCTGACAGGGTCATCAGATACGCAGTATTTT. It codes for CASSLPLTGSSDTQYF.

This chain joins TRBV4-1 and TRBJ2-7; D possibly corresponds to TRBD2 (5 bases). The CDR3 sequence is 15 residues long. The ends were cut back, 1 base at V and 2 bases at J, with 12 bases in the middle. Germline V CDR1 and CDR2: MGHRA, YSYEKL. The CDR3 protein is CASSQGRNRAYEQYF. In nucleotides, the CDR3 is TGCGCCAGCAGCCAAGGGAGGAACAGAGCCTACGAGCAGTACTTC.